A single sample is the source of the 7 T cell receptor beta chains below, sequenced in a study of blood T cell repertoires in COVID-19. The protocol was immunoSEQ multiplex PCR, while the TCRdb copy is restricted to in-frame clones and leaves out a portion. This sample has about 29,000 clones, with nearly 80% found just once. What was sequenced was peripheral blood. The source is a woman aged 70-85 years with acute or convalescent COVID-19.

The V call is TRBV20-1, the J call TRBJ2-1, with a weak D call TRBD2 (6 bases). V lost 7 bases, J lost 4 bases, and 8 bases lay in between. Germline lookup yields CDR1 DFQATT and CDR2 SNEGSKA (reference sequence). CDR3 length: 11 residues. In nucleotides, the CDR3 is TGCAGTGGGGGGGAGTACAATGAGCAGTTCTTC. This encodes CSGGEYNEQFF.

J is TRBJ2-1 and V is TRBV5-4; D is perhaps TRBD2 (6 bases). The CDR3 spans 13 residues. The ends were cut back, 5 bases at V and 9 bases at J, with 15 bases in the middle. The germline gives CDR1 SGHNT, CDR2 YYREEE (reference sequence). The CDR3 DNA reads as TGTGCCAGCAGGGGCGAGGGGAGGATTGAGCAGTTCTTC. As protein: CASRGEGRIEQFF. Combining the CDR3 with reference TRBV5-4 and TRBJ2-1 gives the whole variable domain ETGVTQSPTHLIKTRGQQVTLRCSSQSGHNTVSWYQQALGQGPQFIFQYYREEENGRGNFPPRFSGLQFPNYSSELNVNALELDDSALYLCASRGEGRIEQFFGPGTRLTVL.

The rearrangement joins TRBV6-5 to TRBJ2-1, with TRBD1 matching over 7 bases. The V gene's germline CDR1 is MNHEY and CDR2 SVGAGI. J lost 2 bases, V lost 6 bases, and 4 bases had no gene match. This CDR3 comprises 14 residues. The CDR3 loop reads CASRRDSAYNEQFF. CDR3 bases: TGTGCCAGCAGGAGGGACAGCGCCTACAATGAGCAGTTCTTC.

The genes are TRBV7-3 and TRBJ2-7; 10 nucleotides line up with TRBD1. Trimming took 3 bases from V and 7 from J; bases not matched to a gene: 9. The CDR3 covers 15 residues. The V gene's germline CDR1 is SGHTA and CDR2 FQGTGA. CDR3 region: CASSLFPGQGVEQYF. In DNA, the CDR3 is TGTGCCAGCAGCTTGTTCCCCGGACAGGGGGTGGAGCAGTACTTC.

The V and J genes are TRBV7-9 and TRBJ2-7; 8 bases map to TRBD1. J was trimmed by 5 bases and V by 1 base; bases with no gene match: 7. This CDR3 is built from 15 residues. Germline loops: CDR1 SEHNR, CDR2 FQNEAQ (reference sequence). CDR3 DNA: TGTGCCAGCAGCTTAGAGGCAGGGGGCCAGGACGAGCAGTACTTC. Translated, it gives CASSLEAGGQDEQYF.

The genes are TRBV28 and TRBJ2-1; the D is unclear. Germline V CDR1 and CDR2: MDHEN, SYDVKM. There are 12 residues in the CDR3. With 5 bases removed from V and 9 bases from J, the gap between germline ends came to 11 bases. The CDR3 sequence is CASSPSVSEQFF. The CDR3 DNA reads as TGTGCCAGCAGTCCATCCGTTAGTGAGCAGTTCTTC.

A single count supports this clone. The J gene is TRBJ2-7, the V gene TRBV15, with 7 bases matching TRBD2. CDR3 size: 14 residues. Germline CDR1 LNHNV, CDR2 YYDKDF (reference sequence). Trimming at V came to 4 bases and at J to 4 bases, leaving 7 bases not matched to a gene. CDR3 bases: TGTGCCACCAGCAAGGCGGGCGGGGGATACGAGCAGTACTTC. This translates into CATSKAGGGYEQYF. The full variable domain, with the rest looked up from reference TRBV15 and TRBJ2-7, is DAMVIQNPRYQVTQFGKPVTLSCSQTLNHNVMYWYQQKSSQAPKLLFHYYDKDFNNEADTPDNFQSRRPNTSFCFLDIRSPGLGDTAMYLCATSKAGGGYEQYFGPGTRLTVT.